This TCR beta chain was identified in a study of Graves' ophthalmopathy and Graves' hyperthyroidism. The overall study: Peripheral blood sampling occurred at initial diagnosis, before any treatment. Broader study findings: At 70.59% sensitivity and 72.22% specificity, the model predicted progression of the ophthalmopathy. A 13-signature model separated ophthalmopathy from stable hyperthyroidism, just over 85% sensitivity, approximately 84% specificity.

RNA transcripts were the source from which TCR beta CDR3 regions were amplified. First-round RT-PCR used HTBI primers; second-round multiplex PCR followed. From the multiplex PCR reads, TCRdb called clonotypes with MiXCR, one entry per CDR3 protein. The sample has about 23,000 distinct CDR3 sequences; roughly 50% are singletons. Thyroid ultrasound, orbital computed tomography, TRAb, serum thyroxine and clinical symptoms formed the basis of diagnosis. From germline, CDR1 is KGHDR and CDR2 SFDVKD. The CDR3 totals 11 residues. The V and J ends lost 1 base and 8 bases respectively, with 4 bases between them. This clonotype was observed a few times. Its antigen is as yet unknown.

The sequence was obtained from an adult woman with stable Graves' hyperthyroidism. The chain employs TRBV24-1 and TRBJ1-2; D is uncertain. Sequenced: peripheral blood. In DNA, the CDR3 is TGTGCCACCAGTGATTTACAAGGCTACACCTTC. Translating it yields CATSDLQGYTF.